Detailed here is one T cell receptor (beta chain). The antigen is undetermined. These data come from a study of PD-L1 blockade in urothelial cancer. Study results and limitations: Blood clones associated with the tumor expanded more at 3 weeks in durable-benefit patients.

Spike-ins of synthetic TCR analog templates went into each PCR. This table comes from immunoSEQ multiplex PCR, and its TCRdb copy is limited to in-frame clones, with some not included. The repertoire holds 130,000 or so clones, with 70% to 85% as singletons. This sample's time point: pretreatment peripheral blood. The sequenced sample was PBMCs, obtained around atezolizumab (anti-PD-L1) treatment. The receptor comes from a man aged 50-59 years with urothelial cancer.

The CDR3 DNA sequence: TGTGCCAGCAGTGCAACAGGGGGCTCCTACAATGAGCAGTTCTTC. This translates into CASSATGGSYNEQFF. J is TRBJ2-1 and V is TRBV28; 8 nucleotides line up with TRBD1. V was pared by 5 bases and J by 0 bases, with 3 bases of the junction left unmatched. Germline V gives CDR1 MDHEN, CDR2 SYDVKM. This CDR3 contains 15 residues.